The next 28 T cell receptor beta chains were all read from a single sample in a study of Ad26.COV2.S vaccination and SARS-CoV-2 variants. This table comes from immunoSEQ multiplex PCR, and its TCRdb copy is limited to in-frame clones, with some not included. This repertoire shows 300,000 to 350,000 clones, approximately 87% found once; its top ten account for 5.5%. Treatment: about 20 received Ad26.COV2.S at low or high dose, single or two shots; about 5 received placebo; per-sample allocation not given. Specimens were obtained on day 63 following the first vaccine or placebo injection. This specimen consisted of peripheral blood, obtained in a trial of Ad26.COV2.S vaccine versus placebo. These receptors all stem from a person between 18 and 65 years old who received the Ad26.COV2.S COVID-19 vaccine or a placebo.

V gene TRBV19 combines with J gene TRBJ2-3; 12 bases match TRBD2. Germline V CDR1 and CDR2: LNHDA, SQIVND (reference sequence). Trimming cost V 1 base and J 3 bases; bases outside gene matches: 5. This CDR3 spans 17 amino acids. The CDR3 loop is CASSIVLLAGGTDTQYF. CDR3 sequence (DNA): TGTGCCAGTAGTATAGTCCTACTAGCGGGGGGTACAGATACGCAGTATTTT. Looking up the rest from reference TRBV19 and TRBJ2-3 gives the full variable domain: DGGITQSPKYLFRKEGQNVTLSCEQNLNHDAMYWYRQDPGQGLRLIYYSQIVNDFQKGDIAEGYSVSREKKESFPLTVTSAQKNPTAFYLCASSIVLLAGGTDTQYFGPGTRLTVL.

CDR3 sequence: CASSDSLMNTEAFF. CDR3 in DNA: TGTGCCAGCAGCGACAGCCTCATGAACACTGAAGCTTTCTTT. This rearrangement joins TRBV11-3 to TRBJ1-1, with D possibly being TRBD1 (5 bases). Germline-derived CDR1 and CDR2 are SGHNT and YENEEA. Between the trimmed V and J ends, which lost 5 bases and 0 bases, there was a span of 10 bases. CDR3 size: 14 residues. Supplemented by reference TRBV11-3 and TRBJ1-1, the full variable domain reads EAGVVQSPRYKIIEKKQPVAFWCNPISGHNTLYWYLQNLGQGPELLIRYENEEAVDDSQLPKDRFSAERLKGVDSTLKIQPAELGDSAVYLCASSDSLMNTEAFFGQGTRLTVV.

The genes are TRBV2 and TRBJ1-6; 7 bases line up with TRBD1. V was clipped by 2 bases and J by 4 bases; unmatched bases: 2. The germline CDR1 and CDR2 sequences are SNHLY and FYNNEI. The CDR3 is made up of 15 amino acids. Written as DNA, the CDR3 is TGTGCCAGCAGTGAAAGGGACAGATATAATTCACCCCTCCACTTT. Amino acids: CASSERDRYNSPLHF.

The rearrangement joins TRBV7-2 to TRBJ2-2; TRBD2 matches at 10 bases. The CDR3 runs 16 residues. Per germline, CDR1 SGHTA and CDR2 FQGNSA. J was trimmed by 4 bases and V by 7 bases; bases with no gene match: 9. CDR3 amino acids: CASTVAGGTVTGELFF. The DNA for the CDR3 is TGTGCCAGCACCGTAGCGGGAGGAACCGTCACCGGGGAGCTGTTTTTT.

This rearrangement joins TRBV5-6 to TRBJ1-2; 7 nucleotides agree with TRBD1. V lost 4 bases to trimming and J lost 3 bases; unmatched junction nucleotides: 9. Germline V gives CDR1 SGHDT, CDR2 YYEEEE. The CDR3 has 15 residues. The CDR3 coding sequence is TGTGCCAGCAGCATACGACAGGGAACACACTATGGCTACACCTTC. As protein: CASSIRQGTHYGYTF.

The chain joins TRBV12-3 or TRBV12-4 to TRBJ2-5, with D hard to call. This CDR3 comprises 13 residues. The ends were cut back, 3 bases at V and 5 bases at J, with 10 bases in the middle. CDR3 sequence (DNA): TGTGCCAGCAGTTTCCCGATTGGCGAGACCCAGTACTTC. Its protein product is CASSFPIGETQYF.

CDR3 region: CATSRSRTDQPQHF. The CDR3 DNA reads as TGTGCCACCAGCAGATCCCGAACGGATCAGCCCCAGCATTTT. This chain links TRBV15 with TRBJ1-5, with unresolved D. CDR3 length: 14 residues. Deletions cut 2 bases from V and 5 bases from J, with 10 bases between. Per the germline V gene, CDR1 is LNHNV and CDR2 is YYDKDF (reference sequence).

V gene TRBV4-3 combines with J gene TRBJ2-1; tentatively, D is TRBD2 (5 bases). Deletions cut 1 base from V and 0 bases from J, with 10 bases between. The CDR3 contains 16 residues. CDR1 is LGHNA and CDR2 is YSLEER in the germline V gene. In DNA, the CDR3 is TGCGCCAGCAGCCAAGGGACGGGATTCTCCTACAATGAGCAGTTCTTC. This sequence encodes CASSQGTGFSYNEQFF.

The V and J genes are TRBV28 and TRBJ2-1; D gene unclear. Germline lookup yields CDR1 MDHEN and CDR2 SYDVKM. CDR3 length: 14 residues. Trimming left V 2 bases short and J 9 bases short, with 14 bases between. The CDR3 protein is CASSLESLRIEQFF. The CDR3 DNA reads TGTGCCAGCAGTTTAGAGTCCCTAAGGATTGAGCAGTTCTTC.

The genes are TRBV6-4 and TRBJ2-3, with 10 bases matching TRBD2. Losses at the gene ends were 3 bases for V and 1 base for J; bases not matched to a gene: 1. The CDR3 spans 15 residues. Germline assignment: CDR1 MRHNA and CDR2 SNTAGT. The CDR3 is CASSEGTSGTDTQYF. CDR3 nucleotides: TGTGCCAGCAGTGAGGGGACTAGCGGCACAGATACGCAGTATTTT.

This sequence joins TRBV11-3 and TRBJ1-1; the D is unclear. Germline lookup yields CDR1 SGHNT and CDR2 YENEEA. The CDR3 spans 15 residues. Trimming left V 4 bases short and J 2 bases short, with 14 bases between. Here the CDR3 reads CASSSFNPRNTEAFF. The CDR3 DNA is TGTGCCAGCAGCTCCTTCAACCCCCGCAACACTGAAGCTTTCTTT.

This clone appeared a single time. The chain uses TRBV18 and TRBJ1-4; D is ambiguous. This CDR3 is 13 amino acids long. Germline lookup yields CDR1 KGHSH and CDR2 LQKENI. V was cut by 6 bases and J by 8 bases, with 13 bases left in between. As DNA, the CDR3 is TGTGCCAGCTCTCTAAATGCCTTCGAAAAACTGTTTTTT. Translation gives CASSLNAFEKLFF.

This chain connects TRBV4-1 to TRBJ1-1; D is unresolved. Germline V CDR1 and CDR2: MGHRA, YSYEKL. V shed 3 bases and J shed 2 bases, with 7 bases lying between them. The CDR3 totals 13 residues. The CDR3 spells CASSQGYNTEAFF. The CDR3 nucleotides are TGCGCCAGCAGCCAGGGATATAACACTGAAGCTTTCTTT.

This clone has only a few counts. The chain joins TRBV10-3 to TRBJ2-7, with 7 bases identical to TRBD2. Germline V CDR1 and CDR2: ENHRY, SYGVKD. The junction had 8 bases not matched to a gene; V was cut back by 7 bases and J by 5 bases. The CDR3 sequence is 13 residues long. Here the CDR3 reads CAITRTSSDEQYF. CDR3 DNA: TGTGCCATCACCCGGACTAGTAGCGACGAGCAGTACTTC.

This chain connects TRBV18 to TRBJ2-1, with TRBD2 matching 7 bases. The CDR3 contains 14 residues. V lost 3 bases to trimming and J lost 6 bases; unmatched junction nucleotides: 5. CDR1 and CDR2 from the germline V gene are KGHSH and LQKENI. This chain's CDR3 is CASSPRGSSNEQFF. CDR3 nucleotide sequence: TGTGCCAGCTCACCGCGCGGGAGCAGCAATGAGCAGTTCTTC.

This clone is a singleton in its sample. V usage is TRBV7-3 and J usage is TRBJ2-3; D possibly corresponds to TRBD2 (5 bases). This CDR3 contains 14 residues. The germline V gene encodes CDR1 SGHTA and CDR2 FQGTGA. Trimming removed 8 bases from V and 0 bases from J, with 12 bases in between. The CDR3 region is CASPSGVSTDTQYF. The CDR3 DNA reads TGTGCCAGCCCGAGCGGAGTTAGCACAGATACGCAGTATTTT.

The chain links TRBV7-6 to TRBJ1-3; weak D call: TRBD1 (5 bases). Germline V gene data show CDR1 as SGHVS and CDR2 as FNYEAQ. V dropped 3 bases and J dropped 0 bases, with 12 bases sitting between them. The CDR3 is 16 amino acids. The CDR3 sequence is CASSLSGGNSGNTIYF. In DNA form, the CDR3 reads TGTGCCAGCAGCTTGTCGGGGGGTAACTCTGGAAACACCATATATTTT.

The genes are TRBV18 and TRBJ2-7; no definite D call. The V gene's germline CDR1 is KGHSH and CDR2 LQKENI. The V gene lost 3 bases and the J gene lost 0 bases, with 9 bases spanning the gap. CDR3 length equals 14 residues. In DNA, the CDR3 is TGTGCCAGCTCACCGGCGGAGAGCTCCTACGAGCAGTACGTC. Translating gives CASSPAESSYEQYV.

The chain joins TRBV19 to TRBJ1-1, with TRBD1 identical over 8 bases. The CDR3 totals 17 residues. The ends lost 4 bases at V and 3 bases at J; junction bases unmatched: 13. Germline V gene sequence: CDR1 LNHDA, CDR2 SQIVND (reference sequence). The CDR3 DNA is TGTGCCAGTAGTACCTCGCCTAACAGGGGGGAATACACTGAAGCTTTCTTT. Encoded protein: CASSTSPNRGEYTEAFF.

V usage is TRBV15 and J usage is TRBJ2-7; D is perhaps TRBD1 or TRBD2 (6 bases each). Per germline, CDR1 LNHNV and CDR2 YYDKDF (reference sequence). With 5 bases removed from V and 0 bases from J, the gap between germline ends came to 17 bases. CDR3 length: 16 amino acids. The CDR3 loop reads CATSPTGTEFSYEQYV. The CDR3 nucleotides are TGTGCCACCAGCCCTACAGGGACTGAGTTCTCCTACGAGCAGTACGTC.

The rearrangement joins TRBV19 to TRBJ1-5; TRBD1 agrees at 10 bases. V lost 7 bases, J lost 7 bases, and 10 bases stayed unmatched. The germline V gene encodes CDR1 LNHDA and CDR2 SQIVND (reference sequence). This CDR3 has 15 residues. CDR3 bases: TGTGCCAGTACCCAGCCGGGACAGGGGAGCCAGCCCCAGCATTTT. It is translated as CASTQPGQGSQPQHF.

This chain uses TRBV30 with TRBJ1-4; TRBD1 matches at 8 bases. Germline CDR1 and CDR2: GTSNPN and SVGIG (reference sequence). The CDR3 runs to 15 residues. V was clipped by 2 bases and J by 5 bases; unmatched bases: 7. This chain's CDR3 is CAWSPGQGRNEKLFF. The DNA of the CDR3 is TGTGCCTGGAGTCCCGGACAGGGAAGAAATGAAAAACTGTTTTTT.

CDR3 residues: CASNRWNPSSYNEQFF. CDR3 in DNA: TGTGCCAGCAACCGGTGGAATCCTAGCTCCTACAATGAGCAGTTCTTC. This sequence joins TRBV27 and TRBJ2-1; D is undetermined. Germline lookup yields CDR1 MNHEY and CDR2 SMNVEV (reference sequence). CDR3 length equals 16 residues. The ends were cut back, 7 bases at V and 0 bases at J, with 16 bases in the middle.

V and J are TRBV29-1 and TRBJ1-1; D is ambiguous. Trimming took 5 bases from V and 0 from J, leaving 10 bases between them. The V gene's germline CDR1 is SQVTM and CDR2 ANQGSEA. The CDR3 has 13 amino acids. This CDR3 is CSVSGRMNTEAFF. The CDR3, as DNA: TGCAGCGTTTCGGGTCGGATGAACACTGAAGCTTTCTTT.

This clone was observed once. The rearrangement joins TRBV10-3 to TRBJ2-7, with D unresolved. CDR1 ENHRY and CDR2 SYGVKD come from the germline V gene. V shed 3 bases and J shed 2 bases, with 20 bases lying between them. This CDR3 has 17 amino acids. The CDR3 loop is CAISEPDPLIPTYEQYF. The CDR3 DNA reads as TGTGCCATCAGTGAACCCGACCCTTTGATACCGACCTACGAGCAGTACTTC.

This clone was detected a few times. V and J are TRBV7-8 and TRBJ1-2; D is possibly TRBD1 (6 bases). Per the germline V gene, CDR1 is SGHVS and CDR2 is FQNEAQ. With 0 bases removed from V and 6 bases from J, the gap between germline ends came to 8 bases. The CDR3 is 13 amino acids. The CDR3 region is CASSLAGANGYTF. Here the CDR3 DNA reads TGTGCCAGCAGCTTAGCGGGGGCGAATGGCTACACCTTC.

This clone was observed a single time. The V gene is TRBV3-1 (or the pseudogene TRBV3-2), the J gene TRBJ2-1; possibly TRBD1 for D (6 bases). Germline CDR1 and CDR2: LGHDT and YNNKEL (reference sequence). The CDR3 is made up of 12 amino acids. V dropped 1 base and J dropped 12 bases, with 10 bases sitting between them. CDR3 in DNA: TGTGCCAGCAGCCAAGTCGCGACAGGGCAGTTCTTC. Its protein is CASSQVATGQFF.

The chain couples TRBV14 to TRBJ2-2, with D unresolved. V was pared by 5 bases and J by 4 bases, with 17 bases between. The CDR3 loop spans 16 amino acids. CDR1 and CDR2 from the germline V gene are SGHDN and FVKESK. The CDR3 sequence: CASSEKWVDSTGELFF. CDR3 nucleotides: TGTGCCAGCAGCGAAAAGTGGGTAGATTCCACCGGGGAGCTGTTTTTT.